The rows below give T cell receptor beta chains drawn from one sample of a study of tumor and adjacent non-tumor tissue in lung cancer. MiXCR was run by TCRdb on the multiplex PCR reads, yielding one entry per CDR3 protein. The table has around 80,000 distinct CDR3 sequences, approximately 78% seen once; the top ten hold 40% to 65%. Sequences were obtained from distant non-tumor lung tissue. The receptors were gathered from a man in his sixties with non-small cell lung cancer. Each CDR3 is given with its conserved first and last residue. Fields, in order: clone size, V gene, J gene, D gene, CDR3 protein, CDR3 DNA. D genes are given only for firm matches. Expanded clones are given a class, and other clones once, few, many or no size at all.

size: -; V: TRBV20-1; J: TRBJ2-5; D: -; CDR3: CSARNGGMIEIQYF; DNA: TGCAGTGCTCGTAACGGAGGGATGATAGAGATCCAGTACTTC
size: -; V: TRBV11-2; J: TRBJ2-2; D: TRBD2; CDR3: CASSDPGGGGFAGERFF; DNA: TGTGCCAGCAGCGACCCGGGGGGCGGGGGGTTTGCCGGGGAGCGGTTTTTT
size: -; V: TRBV12-3/TRBV12-4; J: TRBJ1-5; D: -; CDR3: CASSLLRDHPQHF; DNA: TGTGCTAGCAGTTTATTGAGGGACCATCCCCAGCATTTT
size: many; V: TRBV6-1; J: TRBJ2-3; D: TRBD2; CDR3: CASSEVTSGGRDTQYF; DNA: TGTGCCAGCAGTGAAGTAACTAGCGGGGGGAGAGATACGCAGTATTTT
size: -; V: TRBV11-2; J: TRBJ2-6; D: TRBD1; CDR3: CASRLVPKDRPPGPNVLTF; DNA: TGTGCCAGCCGCTTAGTTCCAAAGGACAGGCCCCCTGGGCCCAACGTCCTGACTTTC
size: -; V: TRBV5-4; J: TRBJ2-6; D: -; CDR3: CASSLGSSSPSGTNVQTF; DNA: TGTGCCAGCAGCTTGGGTTCCAGCTCCCCCTCTGGGACCAACGTCCAGACTTTC
size: many; V: TRBV28; J: TRBJ2-5; D: -; CDR3: CASSLEETQYF; DNA: TGTGCCAGCAGTTTGGAAGAGACCCAGTACTTC
size: -; V: TRBV12-3/TRBV12-4; J: TRBJ2-2; D: -; CDR3: CASMGSGNTGELFF; DNA: TGTGCCAGCATGGGTAGCGGTAACACCGGGGAGCTCTTTTTT
size: -; V: TRBV12-3/TRBV12-4; J: TRBJ1-3; D: -; CDR3: CANSLGNTIYF; DNA: TGTGCCAACAGTCTCGGAAACACCATATATTTT
size: once; V: TRBV4-1; J: TRBJ1-2; D: -; CDR3: CASSPDNISFGYTF; DNA: TGCGCCAGCAGCCCGGACAACATCTCTTTCGGTTACACCTTC
size: -; V: TRBV11-1; J: TRBJ2-7; D: -; CDR3: CASGRKGAASYEQYF; DNA: TGTGCCAGCGGCCGGAAAGGGGCGGCCTCCTACGAGCAGTACTTC
size: many; V: TRBV20-1; J: TRBJ2-5; D: TRBD1; CDR3: CSARGQGGETQYF; DNA: TGCAGTGCTCGAGGACAGGGCGGAGAGACCCAGTACTTC
size: -; V: TRBV12-3/TRBV12-4; J: TRBJ2-2; D: TRBD1; CDR3: CVSSLIRTGEGTGELFF; DNA: TGTGTCAGCAGTCTTATTAGGACAGGGGAAGGCACCGGGGAGCTGTTTTTT
size: -; V: TRBV20-1; J: TRBJ1-1; D: -; CDR3: CSARKQRNGAFF; DNA: TGCAGTGCTAGGAAACAGCGGAATGGAGCTTTCTTT
size: -; V: TRBV30; J: TRBJ2-3; D: -; CDR3: CAWSVILFYTDTQYF; DNA: TGTGCCTGGAGTGTAATTTTGTTCTACACAGATACGCAGTATTTT
size: few; V: TRBV7-9; J: TRBJ2-3; D: TRBD1; CDR3: CASSFQGESTDTQYF; DNA: TGTGCCAGCAGCTTTCAGGGGGAAAGCACAGATACGCAGTATTTT
size: -; V: TRBV11-3; J: TRBJ2-1; D: TRBD2; CDR3: CASSLDRLAGVRNVRFF; DNA: TGTGCCAGCAGCTTAGATCGACTAGCGGGAGTACGTAATGTGCGGTTCTTC
size: many; V: TRBV30; J: TRBJ1-5; D: -; CDR3: CAWSVRTGGSNQPQHF; DNA: TGTGCCTGGAGTGTACGTACCGGGGGGAGCAATCAGCCCCAGCATTTT
size: -; V: TRBV11-2; J: TRBJ2-5; D: -; CDR3: CGSSPTMGGPKETQYF; DNA: TGTGGCAGCAGCCCTACAATGGGGGGGCCAAAGGAGACCCAGTACTTC
size: -; V: TRBV20-1; J: TRBJ2-5; D: TRBD2; CDR3: CNARDRLAGVQGTQYF; DNA: TGCAATGCTAGAGATCGACTAGCCGGTGTTCAAGGGACCCAGTACTTC
size: few; V: TRBV28; J: TRBJ1-6; D: -; CDR3: CASSFPGYNSPLHF; DNA: TGTGCCAGCAGTTTCCCAGGGTATAATTCACCCCTCCACTTT
size: few; V: TRBV7-9; J: TRBJ2-3; D: TRBD2; CDR3: CASNLSLAGRTDTQYF; DNA: TGTGCCAGCAACCTTTCCCTAGCGGGACGCACAGATACGCAGTATTTT
size: -; V: TRBV11-3; J: TRBJ2-2; D: TRBD2; CDR3: CASSSWGAGGYIAGELFF; DNA: TGTGCCAGCAGCTCCTGGGGAGCGGGAGGATACATAGCCGGGGAGCTGTTTTTC
size: -; V: TRBV4-3; J: TRBJ2-1; D: TRBD1; CDR3: CASSQERTGNYNEQFF; DNA: TGCGCCAGCAGCCAAGAGCGGACAGGGAACTACAATGAGCAGTTCTTC
size: -; V: TRBV6-6; J: TRBJ2-1; D: TRBD2; CDR3: CATIRGRLAGVDEQFF; DNA: TGTGCCACCATAAGGGGAAGACTAGCGGGAGTAGATGAGCAGTTCTTC
size: -; V: TRBV4-2; J: TRBJ2-7; D: -; CDR3: CASSQDRGFHPHEQYF; DNA: TGTGCCAGCAGCCAAGATAGAGGTTTCCACCCCCACGAGCAGTACTTC
size: many; V: TRBV5-6; J: TRBJ2-4; D: -; CDR3: CASSPLQGVQYF; DNA: TGTGCCAGCAGCCCACTACAGGGTGTTCAGTACTTC